This TCR beta chain comes out of a study of blood T cells in healthy people across ages. Whole-study findings and limits: PBMCs went unsorted, and a conclusive naive versus antigen-experienced comparison was therefore prevented. The diversity estimates, figures obtained from one million T cells, were considered underestimates.

In this sample, this clonotype turned up once. Its antigen is as yet unknown. This clone may be a read error of a much larger clone one base away. Drawing of peripheral blood yielded 7.5 to 10 milliliters from each donor. The germline gives CDR1 MNHEY, CDR2 SMNVEV (reference sequence). The CDR3 runs 14 residues. Together with a sample-barcoded 5' primer, a J-beta primer mix was included in a second PCR lasting roughly 6 to 12 cycles. TCRdb re-called the 5' RACE reads through MiXCR, storing one row per CDR3 protein. There are fewer than 1.5 million distinct CDR3 sequences in the sample; 42% occur only once, and 7.9% lies in the top ten.

V is TRBV27 and J is TRBJ1-2; 7 positions match TRBD1. The sequence came from a woman younger than 35 in good health. Input material: blood. The CDR3 DNA sequence: TGTGCCAGCAGTGTATCGGGACAGAACTATGGCTACACCTTC. Protein: CASSVSGQNYGYTF.